This T cell receptor beta chain was captured by sequencing in a study of read filtering for tumor transcriptome and immune sequencing. As for the study in general: Mean patient age was approximately 71 years, range about 45 to 85; around 17 male, around 14 female. Per sample, TCR-region reads ranged about 4.05 to 10.27 million by IR-seq, 85 to 1273 by RNA-seq. Study outcomes and limitations: Sorted CD138-negative bone marrow cells were not purified T cells. IR-seq captured clonotypes deeper and more reliably than RNA-seq.

This clonotype was observed many times. As yet, its antigen is unknown. The library was built from about 370 ng RNA with molecular barcoded adaptors for alpha/delta and beta/gamma chains. In TCRdb, the reads were re-called with MiXCR into one record per CDR3 protein. The table shows some 50,000 distinct CDR3 sequences, with less than 20% occurring only once. This receptor was obtained from a donor aged 40 or over with multiple myeloma. The sequencing sample was made of a population of CD138-negative cells sorted from bone marrow.

The CDR3 DNA sequence: TGCGCCAGCAGCCATTTTGGGGACAGGGTTGGGCAGCCCCAGCATTTT. Translating gives CASSHFGDRVGQPQHF. This chain connects TRBV4-1 to TRBJ1-5; 9 bases are a match to TRBD1. CDR1 is MGHRA and CDR2 is YSYEKL in the germline V gene. V was pared by 3 bases and J by 7 bases, with 10 bases of the junction left unmatched. The CDR3 runs 16 residues.